Sequencing of this TCR beta chain was carried out in a study of blood T cells in healthy people across ages (dated by TCRdb to about 2015). With respect to the entire study: Template switching captured roughly one uniquely barcoded TCR beta cDNA molecule per two T cells in model experiments. Age-related changes in TCR beta repertoire diversity were measured in the study by deep sequencing normalized with unique cDNA molecular identifiers. Using the same blood draw, the study looked at two additional independent replicas of 1 million unique cDNA reads for two donors, one aged 18 to 30 and the other aged 80 or older. Donors were grouped into four age groups: young (average approximately 16 years), middle-aged (roughly 40), aged (around 66) and long-lived (about 90). To avoid experimental bias, donors of different ages were randomly spread across the sequencing lanes.

In regard to this clonotype: It has no known antigen specificity. Base-call qualities are not available, and no considerably larger clone is one nucleotide away.

Library method: 5' RACE. The sequencer listed for this sample is Illumina HiSeq 2500. A second PCR of roughly 7 to 12 cycles was performed with a sample-barcoded 5' primer and a J-beta primer mix. A template-switch 5' adaptor carrying 12 random nucleotides introduced a unique molecular identifier onto each TCR beta cDNA molecule. At least 2.5 million CDR3-containing paired-end reads were obtained from each sample. All of the RNA was converted into first-strand cDNA using the Mint cDNA synthesis kit, with a TRBC-specific oligonucleotide serving as the primer. Following uracil-DNA glycosylase treatment, all cDNA underwent a first 18-cycle PCR with the universal primers M1SS and BC2_uni_R. The original methods were these. For normalization, 1 million high-quality reads, each with a distinct molecular identifier, were randomly selected from each sample. Instead of being binned into consensus sequences, reads with shared molecular identifiers were discarded. MiTCR, run with a Q25 quality threshold and the strictest error-elimination algorithm, handled CDR3 identification, clonotype clustering and error correction. A nonparametric unseen species model with Euler transformation was used to estimate lower-bound total TCR beta diversity. The public sequencing data were trimmed at Q25 with fastp and processed into clonotypes with MiXCR by TCRdb, which kept only in-frame beta chains. Rows matching on CDR3 protein sequence are summarized as one entry with the most common DNA and genes. It is TCRdb's table, rather than the study itself, that gives the V and J calls and clone size. This sample comprises some 640,000 distinct CDR3 sequences, 49% of them detected only once. The ten largest account for roughly 30% of the sample.

Counted from cysteine to phenylalanine, this CDR3 has 14 amino acids. CDR3 DNA only is kept here, 42 bases in frame from base 1. Per the germline V gene, SGHTA is the CDR1 and FQGNSA is the CDR2. V has 4 bases trimmed and J has 10 bases trimmed; junction bases matching no gene number 11. Findings and caveats that apply to the study as a whole: Estimates of total diversity from one million sequenced T cells were regarded as lower bounds and underestimates. Observed TCR beta diversity correlated strongly with the percentage of naive T cells measured by flow cytometry. Compared with the aged group, the long-lived group had more naive CD4+ T cells, fewer expanded clones and increased TCR diversity, suggesting age selection. Because profiling used bulk unsorted PBMCs, naive and antigen-experienced compartments could not be compared conclusively. As age increased, observed TCR beta diversity per million T cells dropped in a roughly linear way, and a significant reduction was already evident by age roughly 40. Because the CMV infection status of the donors was unknown, age-related changes in expanded clonotypes may potentially have been confounded.

Donors were a few dozen systemically healthy Caucasian individuals from Russia aged roughly 6 to 90 years. About 10 milliliters of peripheral blood were collected from each donor into EDTA-treated Vacutainer tubes. PBMCs were isolated by Ficoll-Paque density-gradient centrifugation, with at least 7 million obtained per sample. Total RNA, at least 6 micrograms per sample, was extracted from PBMCs with Trizol reagent. Naive CD45RAhigh/CD27high T cell percentages were measured by flow cytometry on a PBMC aliquot from every donor. Input material: blood. The source of this sequence is a woman aged 55-75 years in good health. The rearranged segments are TRBV7-2 and TRBJ1-1; TRBD1 lines up with 8 middle nucleotides. Here is the DNA: TGTGCCAGCAGCTCACTGCAGGACAGGGTTGTAGCTTTCTTT. This is translated as CASSSLQDRVVAFF.